This entry features one T cell receptor beta chain sequence. The antigen remains unidentified. Mismatch with germline at one junction end may stem from a read error. Over chemoradiotherapy, repertoires were sampled more than once. The entry originates in a study of chemoradiotherapy in HPV16-positive cancers. General study points: Functional assays defining HPV-specific T cells used only a couple of HPV16-positive patients.

CDR3 length: 13 residues. Germline values: CDR1 MNHEY, CDR2 SMNVEV (reference sequence). The data were produced by immunoSEQ multiplex PCR, yet TCRdb's version contains in-frame clones alone and is incomplete. Of around 9,800 clones listed, over 70% are singletons. The chain uses TRBV27 and TRBJ2-3, with D possibly matching TRBD2 (5 bases). The sample was gathered from a patient who underwent chemoradiotherapy. This receptor was obtained from a human donor with HPV-associated anogenital cancer. The CDR3 sequence: CASSQPSIDTQYF. The CDR3 coding sequence is TGTGCCAGCAGTCAGCCTAGCATAGATACGCAGTATTTT.